The sequence of this TCR beta chain was determined in a study of memory CD4+ T cells and cytomegalovirus serostatus. Across the study: Of the healthy Belgian adults, fewer than 10 were CMV seropositive and 20 to 25 seronegative. Notes on the study in general: The CMV-associated TCR signature appears largely within the CD4+ memory repertoire. CD4+ memory repertoires contained about two fifths of the 164 reported CMV TCRbeta sequences.

This CDR3 region has 14 residues. V shed 6 bases and J 5 bases; nucleotides not matched to a gene: 9. CDR1 is PRHDT and CDR2 is FYEKMQ in the germline V gene (reference sequence). Libraries were prepared by immunoSEQ multiplex PCR; TCRdb keeps only in-frame clonotypes and omits some of them. The sample yields about 56,000 clones, 70% to 75% seen once. Single viable CD3+CD4+CD8-CD45RO+ cells were sorted as the memory CD4+ T cells. Donors' CMV status reflects serum IgG against pp150, pp28, p38, p52. In its sample, this clone was seen once. Its target is unknown. This TCR came from an adult in good health and CMV-seropositive. The sequenced sample was memory CD4+ T cells from blood. The J gene is TRBJ1-1, the V gene TRBV13; 7 nucleotides agree with TRBD1. The CDR3 region has the DNA TGTGCCAGCAGGGACAACAGGGGTTGGACTGAAGCTTTCTTT. Its protein product is CASRDNRGWTEAFF.